This is a list of T cell receptor beta chains from one sample in a study of cytomegalovirus exposure and HLA in healthy donors. Data came from immunoSEQ multiplex PCR; TCRdb stores just in-frame clones and leaves some out. The sample yields roughly 97,000 clones, approximately 9% seen once. The specimen was PBMCs. All receptors derive from a man aged 45-65 years in good health and CMV-seropositive. The CDR3 runs from the conserved cysteine through the conserved F or W. A D gene is named only where the DNA matches it firmly. Not every row has a clone size; where given, it reads once, few, many or a size class.

D: TRBD2; size: NA; J: TRBJ2-5; length: 16; V: TRBV6-6; CDR3: CASSSPTSGVEETQYF; DNA: TGTGCCAGCAGTTCGCCGACTAGCGGGGTTGAAGAGACCCAGTACTTC
D: TRBD2; size: NA; J: TRBJ2-5; length: 15; V: TRBV18; CDR3: CASSWGLAGEETQYF; DNA: TGTGCCAGCTCCTGGGGACTAGCGGGAGAAGAGACCCAGTACTTC
D: NA; size: NA; J: TRBJ1-2; length: 14; V: TRBV7-9; CDR3: CASSPNRDHYGYTF; DNA: TGTGCCAGCAGCCCAAACAGGGATCACTATGGCTACACCTTC
D: TRBD2; size: NA; J: TRBJ2-1; length: 16; V: TRBV19; CDR3: CASIPSGDGRAYEQFF; DNA: TGTGCCAGTATCCCCTCGGGTGACGGGAGGGCCTATGAGCAGTTCTTC
D: NA; size: few; J: TRBJ2-3; length: 14; V: TRBV6-1; CDR3: CASSEAGLADTQYF; DNA: TGTGCCAGCAGTGAAGCGGGTCTAGCGGATACGCAGTATTTT
D: NA; size: NA; J: TRBJ1-5; length: 13; V: TRBV28; CDR3: CASSLPNGQPQHF; DNA: TGTGCCAGCAGTTTACCCAACGGGCAGCCCCAGCATTTT
D: TRBD1; size: few; J: TRBJ1-2; length: 15; V: TRBV27; CDR3: CASSSSGTGGFGYTF; DNA: TGTGCCAGCAGTTCCTCGGGCACAGGGGGCTTTGGCTACACCTTC
D: TRBD1; size: few; J: TRBJ2-2; length: 15; V: TRBV10-3; CDR3: CASKLTGGETGELFF; DNA: TGTGCCAGCAAGTTGACAGGGGGAGAGACCGGGGAGCTGTTTTTT
D: NA; size: few; J: TRBJ1-1; length: 14; V: TRBV6-5; CDR3: CASSYSLTGGEAFF; DNA: TGTGCCAGCAGTTACTCGCTAACCGGGGGTGAAGCTTTCTTT
D: NA; size: NA; J: TRBJ2-3; length: 12; V: TRBV11-2; CDR3: CASSLDVDTQYF; DNA: TGTGCCAGCAGCTTAGACGTTGATACGCAGTATTTT
D: TRBD1; size: few; J: TRBJ2-2; length: 15; V: TRBV7-9; CDR3: CASRPGQANTGELFF; DNA: TGTGCCAGCAGGCCGGGACAGGCGAACACCGGGGAGCTGTTTTTT
D: TRBD1; size: few; J: TRBJ2-7; length: 15; V: TRBV29-1; CDR3: CSVEGSEGAGYEQYF; DNA: TGCAGCGTTGAAGGGAGCGAGGGGGCCGGTTACGAGCAGTACTTC
D: NA; size: few; J: TRBJ1-2; length: 14; V: TRBV7-2; CDR3: CASSFQRQSYGYTF; DNA: TGTGCCAGCAGCTTTCAACGACAGTCCTATGGCTACACCTTC
D: TRBD2; size: NA; J: TRBJ2-1; length: 12; V: TRBV28; CDR3: CASRIAGVEQFF; DNA: TGTGCCAGCAGGATAGCGGGAGTGGAGCAGTTCTTC
D: TRBD1; size: few; J: TRBJ2-2; length: 15; V: TRBV28; CDR3: CASSRTGANTGELFF; DNA: TGTGCCAGCAGTCGAACAGGGGCAAACACCGGGGAGCTGTTTTTT
D: NA; size: NA; J: TRBJ2-7; length: 16; V: TRBV28; CDR3: CASSSPARALPYEQYF; DNA: TGTGCCAGCAGTTCTCCCGCGAGGGCTCTGCCCTACGAGCAGTACTTC
D: TRBD1; size: NA; J: TRBJ1-2; length: 15; V: TRBV9; CDR3: CASSARGRGNYGYTF; DNA: TGTGCCAGCAGCGCCCGAGGCAGGGGGAACTATGGCTACACCTTC
D: TRBD2; size: NA; J: TRBJ2-7; length: 20; V: TRBV15; CDR3: CATSRDVSASGRYISYEQYF; DNA: TGTGCCACCAGCAGAGATGTCTCGGCTAGCGGGAGGTATATTTCCTACGAGCAGTACTTC
D: NA; size: NA; J: TRBJ2-5; length: 14; V: TRBV5-4; CDR3: CASSLSGQAETQYF; DNA: TGTGCCAGCAGCTTGTCCGGCCAGGCGGAGACCCAGTACTTC
D: NA; size: few; J: TRBJ2-5; length: 14; V: TRBV5-8; CDR3: CASSWSAGAQTQYF; DNA: TGTGCCAGCAGCTGGTCGGCAGGGGCGCAGACCCAGTACTTC
D: NA; size: few; J: TRBJ2-3; length: 14; V: TRBV5-1; CDR3: CASSLPQLTDTQYF; DNA: TGCGCCAGCAGCTTGCCGCAACTCACAGATACGCAGTATTTT
D: TRBD1; size: few; J: TRBJ1-2; length: 16; V: TRBV19; CDR3: CASSTRQGNTNYGYTF; DNA: TGTGCCAGTAGTACGAGACAGGGAAACACTAACTATGGCTACACCTTC
D: NA; size: few; J: TRBJ2-7; length: 11; V: TRBV20-1; CDR3: CSAQVRDEQYF; DNA: TGCAGTGCCCAAGTCCGGGACGAGCAGTACTTC
D: NA; size: few; J: TRBJ1-6; length: 16; V: TRBV5-8; CDR3: CASSPTGSSYNSPLHF; DNA: TGTGCCAGCAGCCCAACTGGGAGCTCCTATAATTCACCCCTCCACTTT
D: NA; size: NA; J: TRBJ1-5; length: 14; V: TRBV2; CDR3: CASSEAPGYQPQHF; DNA: TGTGCCAGCAGTGAAGCGCCAGGGTATCAGCCCCAGCATTTT
D: NA; size: few; J: TRBJ2-2; length: 16; V: TRBV4-3; CDR3: CASSQGGQGYTGELFF; DNA: TGCGCCAGCAGCCAAGGGGGCCAGGGCTACACCGGGGAGCTGTTTTTT
D: NA; size: NA; J: TRBJ2-7; length: 13; V: TRBV9; CDR3: CASSVGSGREQYF; DNA: TGTGCCAGCAGCGTAGGAAGCGGACGCGAGCAGTACTTC
D: NA; size: few; J: TRBJ2-7; length: 11; V: TRBV29-1; CDR3: CSVGNSYEQYF; DNA: TGCAGCGTTGGTAACAGCTACGAGCAGTACTTC
D: TRBD1; size: few; J: TRBJ1-6; length: 16; V: TRBV7-8; CDR3: CASSLAPQGANSPLHF; DNA: TGTGCCAGCAGCTTAGCGCCCCAGGGGGCGAACTCACCCCTCCACTTT
D: NA; size: NA; J: TRBJ2-4; length: 14; V: TRBV6-5; CDR3: CASRATLAKNIQYF; DNA: TGTGCCAGCAGAGCGACCCTAGCCAAAAACATTCAGTACTTC
D: NA; size: few; J: TRBJ2-1; length: 14; V: TRBV5-1; CDR3: CASSLGLGYNEQFF; DNA: TGCGCCAGCAGCTTGGGGCTTGGCTACAATGAGCAGTTCTTC
D: NA; size: many; J: TRBJ1-5; length: 14; V: TRBV27; CDR3: CASAKDSSYQPQHF; DNA: TGTGCCAGCGCAAAAGACAGTTCATATCAGCCCCAGCATTTT
D: NA; size: NA; J: TRBJ2-5; length: 13; V: TRBV28; CDR3: CASSPYTGETQYF; DNA: TGTGCCAGCAGTCCTTACACAGGGGAGACCCAGTACTTC
D: NA; size: NA; J: TRBJ1-4; length: 12; V: TRBV6-5; CDR3: CASSEALKKLFF; DNA: TGTGCCAGCAGTGAAGCGCTCAAAAAACTGTTTTTT
D: NA; size: NA; J: TRBJ2-2; length: 15; V: TRBV19; CDR3: CASSIEEQVVGELFF; DNA: TGTGCCAGTAGTATAGAAGAACAGGTTGTCGGGGAGCTGTTTTTT
D: NA; size: NA; J: TRBJ1-5; length: 16; V: TRBV10-3; CDR3: CAISERAGFTNQPQHF; DNA: TGTGCCATCAGTGAGCGGGCAGGGTTTACTAATCAGCCCCAGCATTTT
D: NA; size: few; J: TRBJ1-4; length: 14; V: TRBV28; CDR3: CASSQGGDNEKLFF; DNA: TGTGCCAGCAGTCAGGGAGGAGATAATGAAAAACTGTTTTTT
D: TRBD1; size: few; J: TRBJ1-2; length: 14; V: TRBV18; CDR3: CASSRQQGAGGYTF; DNA: TGTGCCAGCTCACGACAACAGGGGGCGGGTGGCTACACCTTC
D: NA; size: NA; J: TRBJ1-5; length: 14; V: TRBV28; CDR3: CASSFQGGNQPQHF; DNA: TGTGCCAGCAGTTTCCAGGGTGGCAATCAGCCCCAGCATTTT
D: NA; size: few; J: TRBJ2-7; length: 13; V: TRBV13; CDR3: CASSLDRGHEQYF; DNA: TGTGCCAGCAGCTTAGATCGCGGGCACGAGCAGTACTTC
D: NA; size: few; J: TRBJ2-2; length: 12; V: TRBV5-1; CDR3: CASSQNTGELFF; DNA: TGCGCCAGCAGCCAGAACACCGGGGAGCTGTTTTTT